This T cell receptor (beta chain) comes out of a study of blood T cell repertoires in COVID-19. Study-level background: Sources were T cells, B-cell-depleted T cells, or PBMCs; the material itself was cDNA or gDNA.

Profiled with immunoSEQ multiplex PCR; TCRdb holds only in-frame clones, not every one. The table includes 200,000 to 250,000 clones, around four fifths detected once. Trimming took 1 base from V and 6 from J, leaving 16 bases between them. Per germline, CDR1 SGHNT and CDR2 YYREEE (reference sequence). The CDR3 loop spans 15 amino acids. This clonotype was sampled from a man aged 30 to 45 who had recovered from COVID-19. The V gene is TRBV5-4, the J gene TRBJ2-5; TRBD1 might be the D (6 bases). What was sequenced was peripheral blood. CDR3 loop: CASSLRTAISKTQYF. Here the CDR3 DNA reads TGTGCCAGCAGCTTGAGGACAGCGATTTCAAAGACCCAGTACTTC.